The 4 T cell receptor beta chains below come from one sample, sequenced in a study of blood T cell repertoires in COVID-19. Produced via immunoSEQ multiplex PCR; TCRdb's table is partial and in-frame only. This sample yields roughly 290,000 clones, of which approximately 83% are seen a single time; roughly 2.2% belongs to the top ten. Sequencing was performed on PBMCs or T cells enriched from blood (not recorded which). The receptors originated from a man in his thirties or forties who had recovered from COVID-19.

V and J are TRBV10-3 and TRBJ1-1; 10 nucleotides align to TRBD1. Germline values: CDR1 ENHRY, CDR2 SYGVKD. The CDR3 totals 15 residues. V was pared by 5 bases and J by 10 bases, with 13 bases of the junction left unmatched. CDR3 nucleotides: TGTGCCATCAGTCTACCCGGGACAGGGGTATCAGGAGCTTTCTTT. Translated, it gives CAISLPGTGVSGAFF.

This rearrangement joins TRBV11-2 to TRBJ1-2, with a possible D match to TRBD1 (5 bases). The V end was cut by 6 bases, the J end by 7 bases, with 18 bases between. The CDR3 is 14 amino acids. In germline, CDR1 is SGHAT, CDR2 FQNNGV. In DNA, the CDR3 is TGTGCCAGCAGTAGAGGGGAGGGGATGCGTGGCTACACCTTC. This gives the protein CASSRGEGMRGYTF.

V gene TRBV28 combines with J gene TRBJ1-6; D may be TRBD1 (5 bases). With 5 bases removed from V and 7 bases from J, the gap between germline ends came to 15 bases. The CDR3 length is 15 residues. Germline V lookup: CDR1 MDHEN, CDR2 SYDVKM. The CDR3 spells CASSPQGFLNSPLHF. The CDR3 nucleotides are TGTGCCAGCAGTCCCCAGGGTTTCTTAAATTCACCCCTCCACTTT.

The chain employs TRBV18 and TRBJ1-2, with no clear D. The CDR3 extends over 15 amino acids. Germline V lookup: CDR1 KGHSH, CDR2 LQKENI. The V end lost 3 bases, the J end lost 2 bases, and 13 bases lay between the germline ends. The CDR3 DNA reads as TGTGCCAGCTCACCTGACAAGCACCTAAACTATGGCTACACCTTC. It codes for CASSPDKHLNYGYTF.